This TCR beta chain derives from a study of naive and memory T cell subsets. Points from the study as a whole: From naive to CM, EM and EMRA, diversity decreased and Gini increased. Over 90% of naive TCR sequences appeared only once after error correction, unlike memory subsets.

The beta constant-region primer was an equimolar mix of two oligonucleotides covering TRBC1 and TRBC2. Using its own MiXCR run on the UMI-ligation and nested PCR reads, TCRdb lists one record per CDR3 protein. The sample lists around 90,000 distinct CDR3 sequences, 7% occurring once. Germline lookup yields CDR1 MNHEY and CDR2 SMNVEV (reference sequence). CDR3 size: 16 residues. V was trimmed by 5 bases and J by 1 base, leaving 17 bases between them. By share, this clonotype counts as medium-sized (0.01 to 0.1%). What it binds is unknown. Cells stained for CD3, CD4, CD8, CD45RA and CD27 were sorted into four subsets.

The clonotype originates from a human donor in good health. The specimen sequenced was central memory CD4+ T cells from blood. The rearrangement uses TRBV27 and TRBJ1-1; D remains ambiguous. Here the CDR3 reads CASSTGGNIRNTEAFF. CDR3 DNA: TGTGCCAGCAGTACGGGAGGTAATATTAGGAACACTGAAGCTTTCTTT.